Listed below are T cell receptor beta chains from one sample, sequenced in a study of molecular identifiers for immune sequencing clone quantification. Using its own MiXCR run on the PCR reads, TCRdb lists one record per CDR3 protein. The sample carries about 40,000 distinct CDR3 sequences, less than 20% recorded once. Sequencing input: naive CD8+ T cells from blood, with Jurkat cell RNA spiked in. Receptors were obtained from a human donor in good health. Some libraries in this study had Jurkat cell RNA spiked in. The CDR3 runs from the conserved cysteine through the conserved F or W. A D gene is named only where the DNA matches it firmly. Clone size is stated in some rows and not others, as once, few, many or a class when expanded.

V: TRBV7-8; J: TRBJ2-1; D: .; size: .; CDR3: CASSLGTPGRGNEQFF; DNA: TGTGCCAGCAGCTTAGGGACCCCAGGTAGAGGCAATGAGCAGTTCTTC
V: TRBV27; J: TRBJ1-2; D: .; size: many; CDR3: CASSSLTNLESGYTF; DNA: TGTGCCAGCAGTTCGCTGACCAATCTCGAGAGTGGCTACACCTTC
V: TRBV5-1; J: TRBJ2-7; D: TRBD1; size: many; CDR3: CASSLEGTAREQYF; DNA: TGCGCCAGCAGCTTGGAAGGGACAGCACGGGAGCAGTACTTC
V: TRBV28; J: TRBJ1-2; D: .; size: .; CDR3: CASTLGANYGYTF; DNA: TGTGCCAGCACCCTGGGGGCAAACTATGGCTACACCTTC
V: TRBV12-3/TRBV12-4; J: TRBJ2-1; D: TRBD2; size: .; CDR3: CASRGTSGRLNEQFF; DNA: TGTGCCAGCAGGGGGACTAGCGGGCGTCTTAATGAGCAGTTCTTC
V: TRBV13; J: TRBJ2-3; D: .; size: .; CDR3: CASSARTDTQYF; DNA: TGTGCCAGCAGCGCCCGCACAGATACGCAGTATTTT
V: TRBV7-9; J: TRBJ2-3; D: .; size: many; CDR3: CASSYDTEYF; DNA: TGTGCCAGCAGCTACGATACAGAGTATTTT
V: TRBV7-2; J: TRBJ2-7; D: .; size: .; CDR3: CASSSPIAFTPYEQYF; DNA: TGTGCCAGCAGCTCACCAATAGCGTTCACCCCCTACGAGCAGTACTTC
V: TRBV2; J: TRBJ2-7; D: .; size: many; CDR3: CASSAQTGSSYEQYF; DNA: TGTGCCAGCAGTGCACAGACGGGGAGCTCCTACGAGCAGTACTTC
V: TRBV9; J: TRBJ2-7; D: .; size: few; CDR3: CASSVENEQYF; DNA: TGTGCCAGCAGCGTAGAGAACGAGCAGTACTTC
V: TRBV4-3; J: TRBJ2-1; D: .; size: few; CDR3: CASSQDRGLGANEQFF; DNA: TGCGCCAGCAGCCAAGATCGGGGCTTGGGGGCCAATGAGCAGTTCTTC
V: TRBV6-5; J: TRBJ1-6; D: TRBD1; size: many; CDR3: CASSYLTGPFNSPLHF; DNA: TGTGCCAGCAGTTACCTGACAGGGCCCTTCAATTCACCCCTCCACTTT
V: TRBV7-9; J: TRBJ1-4; D: .; size: many; CDR3: CASSLGGNEKLFF; DNA: TGTGCCAGCAGCTTGGGCGGGAATGAAAAACTGTTTTTT
V: TRBV7-2; J: TRBJ2-5; D: TRBD2; size: many; CDR3: CASSLVSGRTGETQYF; DNA: TGTGCCAGCAGCTTAGTTAGCGGGAGAACAGGAGAGACCCAGTACTTC
V: TRBV6-2/TRBV6-3; J: TRBJ2-3; D: .; size: medium-sized; CDR3: CASSYSVTQYF; DNA: TGTGCCAGCAGTTACTCGGTTACGCAGTATTTT
V: TRBV7-9; J: TRBJ2-5; D: .; size: few; CDR3: CASSERGGQETQYF; DNA: TGTGCCAGCAGCGAAAGGGGGGGTCAAGAGACCCAGTACTTC
V: TRBV7-9; J: TRBJ1-6; D: TRBD1; size: few; CDR3: CASSSRDRESPLHF; DNA: TGTGCCAGCAGCTCCCGGGACAGGGAATCACCCCTCCACTTT
V: TRBV7-9; J: TRBJ2-1; D: .; size: many; CDR3: CASTPRGSASRRQFF; DNA: TGTGCCAGCACCCCGCGTGGTAGCGCCTCACGGCGGCAGTTCTTC
V: TRBV6-1; J: TRBJ1-1; D: .; size: many; CDR3: CASGWAPPEAFF; DNA: TGTGCCAGCGGGTGGGCACCGCCTGAAGCTTTCTTT
V: TRBV28; J: TRBJ2-2; D: .; size: many; CDR3: CASSFRRAPGELFF; DNA: TGTGCCAGCAGTTTCCGGCGGGCGCCAGGGGAGCTGTTTTTT
V: TRBV6-6; J: TRBJ2-7; D: TRBD1; size: few; CDR3: CASSYGDRANYEQYF; DNA: TGTGCCAGCAGTTACGGGGACAGGGCAAACTACGAGCAGTACTTC
V: TRBV7-9; J: TRBJ2-1; D: .; size: many; CDR3: CASSFPVRASSYNEQFF; DNA: TGTGCCAGCAGCTTCCCCGTTAGGGCGAGCTCCTACAATGAGCAGTTCTTC
V: TRBV7-9; J: TRBJ2-2; D: TRBD2; size: many; CDR3: CASTPLAGGLTGELFF; DNA: TGTGCCAGCACCCCACTAGCGGGAGGCCTCACCGGGGAGCTGTTTTTT
V: TRBV7-2; J: TRBJ1-5; D: .; size: many; CDR3: CASSPYTSNQPQHF; DNA: TGTGCCAGCAGTCCGTACACCAGCAATCAGCCCCAGCATTTT
V: TRBV7-9; J: TRBJ2-7; D: TRBD1; size: many; CDR3: CASSFRDRTYEQYF; DNA: TGTGCCAGCAGCTTCCGGGACAGGACCTACGAGCAGTACTTC
V: TRBV28; J: TRBJ2-5; D: TRBD2; size: once; CDR3: CASSGTSGWGETQYF; DNA: TGTGCCAGCAGTGGGACTAGCGGATGGGGAGAGACCCAGTACTTC
V: TRBV4-3; J: TRBJ2-7; D: .; size: .; CDR3: CASSQFVTNSYEQYF; DNA: TGCGCCAGCAGCCAATTTGTGACAAACTCCTACGAGCAGTACTTC
V: TRBV12-3/TRBV12-4; J: TRBJ2-2; D: .; size: many; CDR3: CASSLRGNTGELFF; DNA: TGTGCCAGCAGTTTGAGGGGGAACACCGGGGAGCTGTTTTTT
V: TRBV28; J: TRBJ2-7; D: .; size: many; CDR3: CASSLPGLIFGQYF; DNA: TGTGCCAGCAGTTTACCCGGGCTAATTTTCGGGCAGTACTTC
V: TRBV13; J: TRBJ2-2; D: TRBD1; size: .; CDR3: CASSSRRQGNTGELFF; DNA: TGTGCCAGCAGCTCCCGGCGACAGGGAAACACCGGGGAGCTGTTTTTT
V: TRBV29-1; J: TRBJ2-2; D: TRBD2; size: .; CDR3: CSVEDPLAGWTGEPFF; DNA: TGCAGCGTTGAAGACCCCCTAGCGGGCTGGACCGGGGAGCCGTTTTTT
V: TRBV20-1; J: TRBJ2-7; D: .; size: many; CDR3: CSARVLAEGYEQYF; DNA: TGCAGTGCTAGAGTTTTAGCGGAGGGATACGAGCAGTACTTC
V: TRBV23-1; J: TRBJ2-1; D: .; size: many; CDR3: CASSLRNEQFF; DNA: TGCGCCAGCAGCCTTAGGAATGAGCAGTTCTTC
V: TRBV4-3; J: TRBJ2-3; D: TRBD1; size: many; CDR3: CASSQDRTGVGDTQYF; DNA: TGCGCCAGCAGCCAAGACCGGACAGGAGTTGGGGATACGCAGTATTTT
V: TRBV24-1; J: TRBJ1-5; D: .; size: .; CDR3: CATSDLDSNQPQHF; DNA: TGTGCCACCAGTGATTTAGATAGCAATCAGCCCCAGCATTTT
V: TRBV13; J: TRBJ1-2; D: .; size: many; CDR3: CASSPPVSYGYTF; DNA: TGTGCCAGCAGCCCACCGGTTTCCTATGGCTACACCTTC
V: TRBV6-2/TRBV6-3; J: TRBJ2-7; D: TRBD1; size: many; CDR3: CASSYPGQSYEQYF; DNA: TGTGCCAGCAGTTATCCGGGACAGTCCTACGAGCAGTACTTC
V: TRBV7-9; J: TRBJ2-3; D: .; size: .; CDR3: CASSFSPSGVTDTQYF; DNA: TGTGCCAGCAGCTTCAGTCCGTCAGGGGTCACAGATACGCAGTATTTT
V: TRBV15; J: TRBJ1-5; D: .; size: many; CDR3: CATSRDRGRNQPQHF; DNA: TGTGCCACCAGCAGAGATAGGGGGAGAAATCAGCCCCAGCATTTT
V: TRBV12-3/TRBV12-4; J: TRBJ2-3; D: .; size: many; CDR3: CASSPGFWDTQYF; DNA: TGTGCCAGCAGTCCAGGATTTTGGGATACGCAGTATTTT
V: TRBV6-2/TRBV6-3; J: TRBJ2-7; D: .; size: many; CDR3: CASSIRGGSYEQYF; DNA: TGTGCCAGCAGTATACGTGGTGGCTCCTACGAGCAGTACTTC
V: TRBV7-6; J: TRBJ2-1; D: .; size: many; CDR3: CASSSSLAHYNEQFF; DNA: TGTGCCAGCAGCTCTTCACTAGCTCACTACAATGAGCAGTTCTTC
V: TRBV14; J: TRBJ2-1; D: .; size: many; CDR3: CASSLSGWFYNEQFF; DNA: TGTGCCAGCAGCCTTTCGGGATGGTTCTACAATGAGCAGTTCTTC
V: TRBV7-9; J: TRBJ2-7; D: TRBD2; size: .; CDR3: CASIGTSGRAQDDEQYF; DNA: TGTGCCAGCATCGGGACTAGCGGGAGGGCCCAGGATGACGAGCAGTACTTC
V: TRBV4-3; J: TRBJ2-7; D: .; size: many; CDR3: CASSQDTIYEQYF; DNA: TGCGCCAGCAGCCAAGATACGATCTACGAGCAGTACTTC
V: TRBV7-2; J: TRBJ2-1; D: .; size: many; CDR3: CASSSATVRAGAQRSYNEQFF; DNA: TGTGCCAGCAGCTCAGCCACAGTGAGGGCGGGGGCGCAGCGCTCCTACAATGAGCAGTTCTTC
V: TRBV10-2; J: TRBJ2-7; D: .; size: few; CDR3: CASREVEQYF; DNA: TGCGCCAGCAGGGAGGTAGAGCAGTACTTC
V: TRBV10-3; J: TRBJ2-4; D: .; size: many; CDR3: CAISDQGDKNIQYF; DNA: TGTGCCATCAGTGATCAGGGCGACAAAAACATTCAGTACTTC
V: TRBV21-1; J: TRBJ2-7; D: .; size: many; CDR3: CASSKEGQGANEQYF; DNA: TGTGCCAGCAGCAAAGAGGGACAGGGGGCGAACGAGCAGTACTTC
V: TRBV12-3/TRBV12-4; J: TRBJ2-7; D: .; size: many; CDR3: CASSHRFSEQYF; DNA: TGTGCCAGCAGCCACCGTTTTAGCGAGCAGTACTTC
V: TRBV28; J: TRBJ2-1; D: .; size: many; CDR3: CASSFIGDYNEQFF; DNA: TGTGCCAGCAGTTTTATAGGGGACTACAATGAGCAGTTCTTC
V: TRBV6-5; J: TRBJ2-7; D: TRBD1; size: many; CDR3: CASRVGQFHEQYF; DNA: TGTGCCAGCAGGGTGGGACAGTTCCACGAGCAGTACTTC